Below, 30 T cell receptor beta chains from the same sample are listed, as sequenced in a study of CD8 T cells in ankylosing spondylitis. Study results and limitations: Ankylosing spondylitis blood seemed to carry a telltale TCR beta motif made of several highly homologous variants.

These receptors lack a known antigen. MiXCR was run by TCRdb on the 5' RACE reads, yielding one entry per CDR3 protein. The table shows fewer than 750,000 distinct CDR3 sequences, with 15% to 20% occurring only once. Sequencing used blood, either unsorted or a sorted T cell fraction (not recorded which). The source of these receptors is a male donor with ankylosing spondylitis.

The chain employs TRBV5-1 and TRBJ1-4, with 7 positions matching TRBD1. Germline loops: CDR1 SGHRS, CDR2 YFSETQ. The V and J ends lost 4 bases and 6 bases, in that order; junction bases with no gene match: 12. The CDR3 spans 16 residues. The CDR3 coding sequence is TGCGCCAGCAGCCCAGGACAGGCTTCGAGGGATGAAAAACTGTTTTTT. Its protein product is CASSPGQASRDEKLFF.

The rearrangement links TRBV25-1 to TRBJ1-5, with D unclear. CDR1 is MGHDK, CDR2 SYGVNS, per germline. Trimming took off 3 bases at V and 5 bases at J, with 11 bases between the two ends. The CDR3 runs 14 residues. CDR3 sequence (DNA): TGTGCCAGCAGTGATCAAGGGTTGCATCAGCCCCAGCATTTT. This codes for CASSDQGLHQPQHF.

This clonotype has at least ten counts. The genes are TRBV13 and TRBJ2-1; 13 bases align to TRBD2. The germline V gene encodes CDR1 PRHDT and CDR2 FYEKMQ (reference sequence). The trim removed 5 bases at V and 7 bases at J, leaving 5 bases unmatched. This CDR3 has 15 amino acids. The DNA of the CDR3 is TGTGCCAGCAGCCAGACTAGCGGGGGGCGAAATGAGCAGTTCTTC. It codes for CASSQTSGGRNEQFF.

Only one count was recorded for this clonotype. The rearrangement joins TRBV7-3 to TRBJ2-2; D unclear. CDR3 length: 16 amino acids. V was pared by 1 base and J by 3 bases, with 12 bases between. CDR1 SGHTA and CDR2 FQGTGA come from the germline V gene. The chain's CDR3 is CASSLNSVADTGELFF. The CDR3 nucleotides are TGTGCCAGCAGCTTAAACTCGGTGGCGGACACCGGGGAGCTGTTTTTT.

The genes are TRBV19 and TRBJ1-1; the D gene is possibly TRBD1 (5 bases). The CDR3 is made up of 13 amino acids. V dropped 3 bases and J dropped 3 bases, with 8 bases sitting between them. Germline CDR1 is LNHDA and CDR2 is SQIVND (reference sequence). CDR3 DNA: TGTGCCAGTAGTATTTGGGGCGACACTGAAGCTTTCTTT. Amino acids: CASSIWGDTEAFF.

This clonotype showed up just once. CDR3 region: CASSQRDSSYEQYF. CDR3 coding DNA: TGCGCCAGCAGCCAAAGGGACAGCTCCTACGAGCAGTACTTC. The chain joins TRBV5-1 to TRBJ2-7, with TRBD1 matching over 7 bases. Germline V gene lookup returns CDR1 SGHRS and CDR2 YFSETQ. V gave up 4 bases and J gave up 0 bases; unmatched junction bases: 4. CDR3 size: 14 residues.

This clonotype was seen many times. The chain joins TRBV28 to TRBJ2-6; D ambiguous. The CDR3 sequence is 13 residues long. In germline, CDR1 is MDHEN, CDR2 SYDVKM. Trimming took off 3 bases at V and 3 bases at J, with 3 bases between the two ends. The CDR3 DNA is TGTGCCAGCAGTTTGGGTGGGGCCAACGTCCTGACTTTC. Translating it yields CASSLGGANVLTF.

The V call is TRBV20-1, the J call TRBJ2-1; 10 bases are shared with TRBD2. The CDR3 runs 14 residues. Trimming at V came to 5 bases and at J to 6 bases, leaving 7 bases not matched to a gene. CDR1 and CDR2 from the germline V gene are DFQATT and SNEGSKA (reference sequence). In DNA form, the CDR3 reads TGCAGTGCTCTCAGAGCGGGGGGGTTCAATGAGCAGTTCTTC. Protein sequence: CSALRAGGFNEQFF.

This chain joins TRBV4-1 and TRBJ2-7; a weak D match, TRBD2 (5 bases). From germline, CDR1 is MGHRA and CDR2 YSYEKL. The CDR3 runs 15 residues. Trimming took off 0 bases at V and 7 bases at J, with 16 bases between the two ends. CDR3 bases: TGCGCCAGCAGCCAAGAACGGGAACACCTGTTAGAGCAGTACTTC. Protein: CASSQEREHLLEQYF.

This clonotype was picked up a small number of times. The J gene is TRBJ1-1, the V gene TRBV20-1; possibly TRBD1 for D (5 bases). The CDR3 consists of 13 residues. Per germline, CDR1 DFQATT and CDR2 SNEGSKA (reference sequence). The ends were cut back, 6 bases at V and 1 base at J, with 12 bases in the middle. The CDR3 DNA follows: TGCAGTGCCCTCGCTACAGGGAACACTGAAGCTTTCTTT. This encodes CSALATGNTEAFF.

V usage is TRBV15 and J usage is TRBJ1-2, with TRBD1 as a possible D gene (6 bases). CDR1 is LNHNV and CDR2 is YYDKDF in the germline V gene (reference sequence). The CDR3 covers 16 residues. Trimming took off 5 bases at V and 3 bases at J, with 19 bases between the two ends. The CDR3 coding sequence is TGTGCCACCAGCGGGGGGGCCGAGGGGAAGGACTATGGCTACACCTTC. This encodes CATSGGAEGKDYGYTF.

This chain connects TRBV7-2 to TRBJ2-7, with 13 bases that match TRBD2. The V gene end was trimmed by 5 bases and the J gene end by 6 bases; junction bases not matched to a gene: 13. This CDR3 region has 17 residues. Germline V lookup: CDR1 SGHTA, CDR2 FQGNSA. The CDR3 nucleotides are TGTGCCAGCAGCCCCCAGGGACTAGCGGGAAAAGGATCCGAGCAGTACTTC. This gives the protein CASSPQGLAGKGSEQYF.

J is TRBJ2-7 and V is TRBV6-2 or TRBV6-3; 7 bases match TRBD2. This CDR3 has 15 amino acids. Trimming took 0 bases from V and 5 from J; bases not matched to a gene: 7. CDR1 is MNHEY and CDR2 is SVGEGT in the germline V gene. The CDR3 DNA is TGTGCCAGCAGTTACTCGAGCGGGACTTGGGACGAGCAGTACTTC. Protein product: CASSYSSGTWDEQYF.

The V and J genes are TRBV3-1 and TRBJ2-1; the match to TRBD2 covers 7 bases. The CDR3 extends over 19 amino acids. V shed 0 bases, J shed 5 bases, and the junction held 16 bases outside the gene matches. Germline CDR1 is LGHDT and CDR2 is YNNKEL (reference sequence). Written as DNA, the CDR3 is TGTGCCAGCAGCCAAGATAGTGGTGGCGGGAGTTCGTTGGACAATGAGCAGTTCTTC. Protein: CASSQDSGGGSSLDNEQFF.

This clonotype was detected a few times. The CDR3 region has the DNA TGCAGCGGACAGGGAAGTCACACCGGGGAGCTGTTTTTT. Protein product: CSGQGSHTGELFF. The rearrangement uses TRBV29-1 and TRBJ2-2; 7 positions match TRBD1. Trimming at V came to 7 bases and at J to 3 bases, leaving 5 bases not matched to a gene. The CDR3 sequence is 13 residues long. Germline CDR1 and CDR2: SQVTM and ANQGSEA.

A few counts support this clonotype. The chain is built from TRBV29-1 and TRBJ1-2, with TRBD1 matching 8 bases. The germline gives CDR1 SQVTM, CDR2 ANQGSEA. After removal of 5 bases from V and 1 base from J, the junction contained 6 bases not matched to a gene. The CDR3 covers 14 residues. The CDR3 here is CSVPDRGDNYGYTF. The CDR3 nucleotides read TGCAGCGTTCCCGACAGGGGAGATAACTATGGCTACACCTTC.

The sample holds a few counts of this clonotype. V and J are TRBV20-1 and TRBJ2-2, with 10 bases identical to TRBD2. CDR1 and CDR2 from the germline V gene are DFQATT and SNEGSKA (reference sequence). Trimming removed 6 bases from V and 3 bases from J; junction bases left unmatched: 10. This CDR3 has 16 amino acids. DNA of the CDR3: TGCAGTGCCAGTGGTGGGAGCGGGAGGGACACCGGGGAGCTGTTTTTT. Translating it yields CSASGGSGRDTGELFF.

This clonotype occurred a few times. The V gene is TRBV20-1, the J gene TRBJ2-7, with TRBD2 identical over 9 bases. Germline values: CDR1 DFQATT, CDR2 SNEGSKA (reference sequence). This CDR3 has 14 amino acids. With 3 bases clipped from V and 7 bases from J, the junction kept 10 bases outside the gene matches. As DNA, the CDR3 is TGCAGTGCTAGGAGCTCTAGCGGGGTAGGGGAGCAGTACTTC. Translated, it gives CSARSSSGVGEQYF.

The rearrangement joins TRBV6-1 to TRBJ1-3; the D gene is possibly TRBD1 (5 bases). The CDR3 is made up of 17 amino acids. V was cut by 7 bases and J by 2 bases, with 21 bases left in between. The germline V gene has CDR1 MNHNS and CDR2 SASEGT. CDR3 region: CASTDQGGFGAGNTIYF. The CDR3 nucleotides are TGTGCCAGCACCGACCAGGGAGGGTTCGGGGCTGGAAACACCATATATTTT.

At least ten counts were recorded for this clonotype. The chain uses TRBV7-9 and TRBJ2-3, with 7 bases lining up with TRBD2. The CDR3 extends over 13 amino acids. The V segment lost 11 bases and the J segment 0 bases; nucleotides outside the gene matches: 5. The germline CDR1 and CDR2 sequences are SEHNR and FQNEAQ (reference sequence). The DNA of the CDR3 is TGTGCCCTAGCGGTACCCAGCACAGATACGCAGTATTTT. Its translation: CALAVPSTDTQYF. The full variable domain, in which reference TRBV7-9 and TRBJ2-3 provide the parts outside the CDR3, is DTGVSQNPRHKITKRGQNVTFRCDPISEHNRLYWYRQTLGQGPEFLTYFQNEAQLEKSRLLSDRFSAERPKGSFSTLEIQRTEQGDSAMYLCALAVPSTDTQYFGPGTRLTVL.

This chain links TRBV11-2 with TRBJ2-4; D is possibly TRBD1 (6 bases). V gave up 1 base and J gave up 9 bases, with 13 bases separating them. CDR3 length: 14 amino acids. Germline values: CDR1 SGHAT, CDR2 FQNNGV. In nucleotides, the CDR3 is TGTGCCAGCAGCTTAGCCCTGGACAGCTCCATTCAGTACTTC. Translation: CASSLALDSSIQYF.

The rearrangement links TRBV4-1 to TRBJ2-2, with no clear D. Trimming stripped 0 bases from V and 2 bases from J, with 10 bases between. The CDR3 spans 16 residues. CDR1 is MGHRA and CDR2 is YSYEKL in the germline V gene. CDR3 amino acids: CASSQELPGNTGELFF. The CDR3 DNA is TGCGCCAGCAGCCAAGAGTTGCCGGGTAACACCGGGGAGCTGTTTTTT.

This clonotype was found a few times. The chain has TRBV4-1 and TRBJ2-4; unclear D gene. Germline CDR1 is MGHRA and CDR2 is YSYEKL. The CDR3 loop spans 15 amino acids. V lost 4 bases to trimming and J lost 0 bases, with 10 bases between them. In DNA, the CDR3 is TGCGCCAGCAGCCCGAGGATCCAAGCCAAAAACATTCAGTACTTC. Its protein is CASSPRIQAKNIQYF.

The chain joins TRBV5-5 to TRBJ2-1; D may be TRBD2 (6 bases). V gave up 4 bases and J gave up 13 bases, with 27 bases separating them. This CDR3 has 16 amino acids. CDR1 SGHKS and CDR2 YYEKEE come from the germline V gene (reference sequence). For the CDR3, the DNA is TGTGCCAGCAGCCCCGCCGCGGGAACGTTGGGTAACCGACAGTTCTTC. Encoded protein: CASSPAAGTLGNRQFF. Based on the CDR3 plus reference TRBV5-5 and TRBJ2-1, the full variable domain is DAGVTQSPTHLIKTRGQQVTLRCSPISGHKSVSWYQQVLGQGPQFIFQYYEKEERGRGNFPDRFSARQFPNYSSELNVNALLLGDSALYLCASSPAAGTLGNRQFFGPGTRLTVL.

In its sample, this clonotype was seen many times. The chain recombines TRBV20-1 with TRBJ2-5, with a weak D call TRBD1 (6 bases). Between the trimmed V and J ends, which lost 3 bases and 0 bases, there was a span of 8 bases. CDR1 is DFQATT and CDR2 is SNEGSKA in the germline V gene (reference sequence). This CDR3 is built from 13 residues. For the CDR3, the DNA is TGCAGTGCTAGTAGGGGGAACCAAGAGACCCAGTACTTC. This sequence encodes CSASRGNQETQYF.

This clonotype was recorded a few times. This chain links TRBV27 with TRBJ2-1, with D tentatively TRBD2 (5 bases). V was trimmed by 10 bases and J by 4 bases, leaving 17 bases between them. CDR1 and CDR2 (germline): MNHEY, SMNVEV (reference sequence). The CDR3 is made up of 14 amino acids. The CDR3 nucleotides are TGTGCCACCCGGATGCGAGGGAATTACAATGAGCAGTTCTTC. Amino acid sequence: CATRMRGNYNEQFF.

This clonotype was found a few times. The CDR3 sequence: CASSLAGPAYNSPLHF. The CDR3 nucleotides read TGTGCCAGCAGTTTGGCGGGGCCGGCCTATAATTCACCCCTCCACTTT. The chain is built from TRBV27 and TRBJ1-6, with TRBD1 as a possible D gene (5 bases). Trimming took 3 bases from V and 2 from J, leaving 11 bases between them. Germline CDR1 reads MNHEY; CDR2 reads SMNVEV (reference sequence). The CDR3 loop spans 16 amino acids.

The chain uses TRBV21-1 and TRBJ2-4; TRBD1 is the table's D call and was not checked against the DNA. TRBV21-1 is deemed a pseudogene. CDR3 size: 15 residues. CDR3 sequence reads: CASSTLPRDKNIQYF. DNA for the CDR3: TGTGCCAGCAGCACACTTCCCCGGGACAAAAACATTCAGTACTTC.

The chain is built from TRBV29-1 and TRBJ2-4; D is possibly TRBD2 (5 bases). Germline V gene lookup returns CDR1 SQVTM and CDR2 ANQGSEA. The germline V and J ends were trimmed by 2 bases and 6 bases, with 11 bases remaining between them. The CDR3 runs 13 residues. The CDR3 DNA sequence: TGCAGCGTTGAAATCGAGGGAAGAAACATTCAGTACTTC. Translated, it gives CSVEIEGRNIQYF.

The sample holds a few counts of this clonotype. This chain links TRBV7-9 with TRBJ2-7, with 7 positions matching TRBD2. The CDR3 consists of 16 residues. In germline, CDR1 is SEHNR, CDR2 FQNEAQ (reference sequence). J gave up 1 base and V 1 base, and 7 bases lay outside the gene matches. CDR3 sequence reads: CASSLDLADLSYEQYF. The CDR3, as DNA: TGTGCCAGCAGCTTAGATCTAGCGGATCTTTCCTACGAGCAGTACTTC.